This T cell receptor (beta chain) is from a study of T cell repertoires in cytomegalovirus infection. Study background: Newly reported HLA-C-restricted and thoroughly characterized HLA-B-restricted CMV epitopes were employed.

Study-wide findings and caveats: HLA-C-restricted CMV-specific TCR beta clonotypes were dominant in the ex vivo response.

This clonotype was seen a few times. Its antigen is as yet unknown. TCRdb fed the reads into MiXCR, producing one record per CDR3 protein. The top ten hold more than 25% of the sample, which has under 200,000 distinct CDR3 sequences, less than 25% seen once. This TCR derives from a human donor in good health (CMV status not recorded). Some clones in this sample may be carry-over from other donors' samples. The specimen was CD8+ T cells from cultured PBMCs, collected from culture after CMV antigen stimulation.

The CDR3 sequence: CASSSKDRSYEQYF. CDR3 bases: TGTGCCAGCAGCTCTAAGGACAGGTCCTACGAGCAGTACTTC. The rearrangement links TRBV7-8 to TRBJ2-7, with 7 nucleotides matching TRBD1. The V gene end was trimmed by 4 bases and the J gene end by 1 base; junction bases not matched to a gene: 4. Per germline, CDR1 SGHVS and CDR2 FQNEAQ. The CDR3 has 14 amino acids.